The source of this T cell receptor (beta chain) is a study of OX40 agonist ivuxolimab in advanced cancers. Study as a whole: Every 2 weeks, ivuxolimab was infused into the patients intravenously at between 0.01 and 10 mg/kg. Antecedent anti-PD-1, anti-PD-L1 or anti-CTLA-4 therapy was permissible, with around 41% having received some.

The method was immunoSEQ multiplex PCR; TCRdb's version includes in-frame clones alone and lacks a portion of them. The sample carries 35,000 to 40,000 clones, about 80% recorded once. Comments on this clone: Its antigen is unidentified.

The study, taken as a whole, reports: Antigen specificity of clonally expanded peripheral T cells was not established.

The clonotype was recovered from an adult with an advanced solid tumor such as melanoma, head and neck, liver or kidney cancer. Material: CD4+ or CD8+ T cells sorted from blood, obtained in a trial of the OX40 agonist ivuxolimab.

CDR3 sequence (DNA): TGTGCCAGTAGTATCAATTCAGGTCTCTCTGGAAACACCATATATTTT. Encoded protein: CASSINSGLSGNTIYF. V and J are TRBV19 and TRBJ1-3; D is ambiguous. Germline CDR1 reads LNHDA; CDR2 reads SQIVND (reference sequence). The CDR3 is made up of 16 amino acids. Trimming took off 3 bases at V and 0 bases at J, with 12 bases between the two ends.